Listed below are T cell receptor beta chains from one sample, sequenced in a study of blood T cell repertoires in COVID-19. Profiled with immunoSEQ multiplex PCR; TCRdb holds only in-frame clones, not every one. The table lists under 85,000 clones, roughly 80% of them singletons. Sequencing input: peripheral blood. These receptors originate from a human donor in a cohort sampled during active COVID-19. Both conserved end residues are part of each CDR3. The order of the fields is clone size, D gene, J gene, V gene, CDR3 DNA, CDR3 protein. A D gene is named only where the DNA matches it firmly. Some rows have no size entry. The others give once, few or many, or a class for an expanded clone.

clone_size: -
d_call: TRBD1
j_call: TRBJ1-6
v_call: TRBV2
cdr3_nt: TGTGCCAGCAGTGGGACAGGGGCCGCTTTAACACTCCACTTT
cdr3_aa: CASSGTGAALTLHF

clone_size: few
d_call: TRBD1
j_call: TRBJ2-5
v_call: TRBV5-4
cdr3_nt: TGTGCCAGCAGCATCCGACAGGGGGGGGAGACCCAGTACTTC
cdr3_aa: CASSIRQGGETQYF

clone_size: medium-sized
d_call: TRBD1
j_call: TRBJ1-1
v_call: TRBV4-1
cdr3_nt: TGCGCCAGCAGCCTTGACAGGGGAATGAACACTGAAGCTTTCTTT
cdr3_aa: CASSLDRGMNTEAFF

clone_size: once
d_call: TRBD2
j_call: TRBJ2-3
v_call: TRBV9
cdr3_nt: TGTGCCAGCAGCGTTGCACTAGCGGGGGCACGATCGTATTTT
cdr3_aa: CASSVALAGARSYF

clone_size: -
d_call: TRBD1
j_call: TRBJ2-2
v_call: TRBV18
cdr3_nt: TGTGCCAGCTCACCACGGCCCGGGACAGTGAACACCGGGGAGCTGTTTTTT
cdr3_aa: CASSPRPGTVNTGELFF

clone_size: -
d_call: -
j_call: TRBJ1-1
v_call: TRBV28
cdr3_nt: TGTGCCAGCAGTTTATGGGTAGGGGGGGATCCTCTCGACACTGAAGCTTTCTTT
cdr3_aa: CASSLWVGGDPLDTEAFF

clone_size: -
d_call: -
j_call: TRBJ1-5
v_call: TRBV19
cdr3_nt: TGTGCCAGTAGCCTCAACAGGGCCCCCGATCAGCCCCAGCATTTT
cdr3_aa: CASSLNRAPDQPQHF

clone_size: -
d_call: TRBD1
j_call: TRBJ1-1
v_call: TRBV10-3
cdr3_nt: TGTGCCATCAGTGCGAAGGACAGGGAATACGACACTGAAGCTTTCTTT
cdr3_aa: CAISAKDREYDTEAFF

clone_size: -
d_call: -
j_call: TRBJ1-2
v_call: TRBV7-8
cdr3_nt: TGTGCCAGCAGCTTAGGGGGGGACTATGGCTACACCTTC
cdr3_aa: CASSLGGDYGYTF

clone_size: -
d_call: -
j_call: TRBJ1-2
v_call: TRBV6-5
cdr3_nt: TGTGCCAGCAGAAACCGAAGGGGCAGGGTCTCTGGCTACACCTTC
cdr3_aa: CASRNRRGRVSGYTF

clone_size: -
d_call: -
j_call: TRBJ1-3
v_call: TRBV4-3
cdr3_nt: TGCGCCAGCAGCCAAAACAGGGACGGAAGGAACACCATATATTTT
cdr3_aa: CASSQNRDGRNTIYF

clone_size: -
d_call: -
j_call: TRBJ2-7
v_call: TRBV7-9
cdr3_nt: TGTGCCAGCAGCTTAGTATCCGAATCACTAGGGCAGTACTTC
cdr3_aa: CASSLVSESLGQYF